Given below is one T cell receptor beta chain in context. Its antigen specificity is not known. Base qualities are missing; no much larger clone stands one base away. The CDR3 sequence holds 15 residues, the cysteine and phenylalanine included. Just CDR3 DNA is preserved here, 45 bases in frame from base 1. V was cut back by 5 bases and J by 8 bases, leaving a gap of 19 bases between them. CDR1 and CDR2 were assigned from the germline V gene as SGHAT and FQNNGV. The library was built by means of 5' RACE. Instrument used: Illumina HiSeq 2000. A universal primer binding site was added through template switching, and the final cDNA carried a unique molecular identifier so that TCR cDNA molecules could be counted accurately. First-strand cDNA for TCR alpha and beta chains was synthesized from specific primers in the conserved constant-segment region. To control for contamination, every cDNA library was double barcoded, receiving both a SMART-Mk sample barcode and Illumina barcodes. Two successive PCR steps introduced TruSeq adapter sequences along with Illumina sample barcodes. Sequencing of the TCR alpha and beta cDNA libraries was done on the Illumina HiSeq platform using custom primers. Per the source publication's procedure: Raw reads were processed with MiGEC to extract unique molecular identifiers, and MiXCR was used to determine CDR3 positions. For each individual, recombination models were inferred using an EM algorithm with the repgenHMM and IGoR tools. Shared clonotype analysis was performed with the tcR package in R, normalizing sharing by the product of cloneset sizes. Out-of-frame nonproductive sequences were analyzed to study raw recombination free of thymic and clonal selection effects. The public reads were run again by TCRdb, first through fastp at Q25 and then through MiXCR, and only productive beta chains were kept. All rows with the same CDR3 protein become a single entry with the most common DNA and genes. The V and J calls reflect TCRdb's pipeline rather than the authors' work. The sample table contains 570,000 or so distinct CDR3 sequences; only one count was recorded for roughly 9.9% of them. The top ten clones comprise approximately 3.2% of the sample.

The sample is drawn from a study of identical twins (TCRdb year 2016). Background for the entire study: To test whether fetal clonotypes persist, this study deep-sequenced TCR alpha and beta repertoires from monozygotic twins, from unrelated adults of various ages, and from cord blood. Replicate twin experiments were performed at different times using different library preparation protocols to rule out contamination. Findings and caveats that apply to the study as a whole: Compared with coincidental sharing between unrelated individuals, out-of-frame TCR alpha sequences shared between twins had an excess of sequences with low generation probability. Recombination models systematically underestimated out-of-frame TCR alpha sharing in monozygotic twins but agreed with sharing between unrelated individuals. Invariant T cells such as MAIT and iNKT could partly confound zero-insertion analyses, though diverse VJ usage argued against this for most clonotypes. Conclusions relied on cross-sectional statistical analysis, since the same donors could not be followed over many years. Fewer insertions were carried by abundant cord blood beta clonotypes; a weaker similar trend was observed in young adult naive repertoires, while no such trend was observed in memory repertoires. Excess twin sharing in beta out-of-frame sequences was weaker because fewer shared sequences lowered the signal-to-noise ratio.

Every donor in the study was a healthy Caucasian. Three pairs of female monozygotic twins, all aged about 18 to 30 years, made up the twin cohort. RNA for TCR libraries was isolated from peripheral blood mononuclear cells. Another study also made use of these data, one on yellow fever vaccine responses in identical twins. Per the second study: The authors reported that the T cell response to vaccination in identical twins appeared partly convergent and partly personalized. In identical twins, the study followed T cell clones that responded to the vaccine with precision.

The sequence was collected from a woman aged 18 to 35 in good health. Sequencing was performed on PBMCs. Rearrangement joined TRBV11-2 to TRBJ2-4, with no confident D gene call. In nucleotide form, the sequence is TGTGCCAGCAGCCCCGCCTGGTCTAACAGAGACATTCAGTACTTC. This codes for CASSPAWSNRDIQYF.